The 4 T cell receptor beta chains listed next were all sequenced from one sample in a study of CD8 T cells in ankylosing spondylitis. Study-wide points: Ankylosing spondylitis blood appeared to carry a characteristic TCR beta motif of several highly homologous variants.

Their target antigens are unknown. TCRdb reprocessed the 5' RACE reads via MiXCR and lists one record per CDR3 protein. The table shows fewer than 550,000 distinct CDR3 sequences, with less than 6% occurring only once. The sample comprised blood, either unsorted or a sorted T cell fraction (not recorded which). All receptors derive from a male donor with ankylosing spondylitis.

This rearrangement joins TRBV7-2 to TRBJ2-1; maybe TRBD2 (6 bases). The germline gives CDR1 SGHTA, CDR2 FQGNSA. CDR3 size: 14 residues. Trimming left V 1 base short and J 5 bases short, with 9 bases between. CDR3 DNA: TGTGCCAGCAGCTTAGGATGGGGGGACAATGAGCAGTTCTTC. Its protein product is CASSLGWGDNEQFF.

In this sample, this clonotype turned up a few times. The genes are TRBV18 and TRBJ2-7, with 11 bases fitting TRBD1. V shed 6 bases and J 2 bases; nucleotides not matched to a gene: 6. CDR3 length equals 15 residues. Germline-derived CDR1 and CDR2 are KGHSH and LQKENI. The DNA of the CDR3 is TGTGCCAGCTCGTTGGGACAGGGGGGGCCCTACGAGCAGTACTTC. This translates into CASSLGQGGPYEQYF. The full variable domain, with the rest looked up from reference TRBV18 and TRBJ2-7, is NAGVMQNPRHLVRRRGQEARLRCSPMKGHSHVYWYRQLPEEGLKFMVYLQKENIIDESGMPKERFSAEFPKEGPSILRIQQVVRGDSAAYFCASSLGQGGPYEQYFGPGTRLTVT.

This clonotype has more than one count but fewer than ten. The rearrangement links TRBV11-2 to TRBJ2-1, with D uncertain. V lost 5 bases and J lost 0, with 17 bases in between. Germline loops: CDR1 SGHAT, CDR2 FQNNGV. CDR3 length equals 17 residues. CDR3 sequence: CASSPHIRSSSYNEQFF. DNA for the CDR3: TGTGCCAGCAGCCCTCACATACGATCAAGCTCCTACAATGAGCAGTTCTTC.

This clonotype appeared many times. This chain's CDR3 is CSASEGYLYEQYF. The CDR3 bases are TGCAGTGCTAGCGAGGGTTATCTCTACGAGCAGTACTTC. The V gene is TRBV20-1, the J gene TRBJ2-7; D possibly corresponds to TRBD2 (5 bases). V lost 3 bases and J lost 3, with 12 bases in between. Per germline, CDR1 DFQATT and CDR2 SNEGSKA (reference sequence). The CDR3 consists of 13 residues.